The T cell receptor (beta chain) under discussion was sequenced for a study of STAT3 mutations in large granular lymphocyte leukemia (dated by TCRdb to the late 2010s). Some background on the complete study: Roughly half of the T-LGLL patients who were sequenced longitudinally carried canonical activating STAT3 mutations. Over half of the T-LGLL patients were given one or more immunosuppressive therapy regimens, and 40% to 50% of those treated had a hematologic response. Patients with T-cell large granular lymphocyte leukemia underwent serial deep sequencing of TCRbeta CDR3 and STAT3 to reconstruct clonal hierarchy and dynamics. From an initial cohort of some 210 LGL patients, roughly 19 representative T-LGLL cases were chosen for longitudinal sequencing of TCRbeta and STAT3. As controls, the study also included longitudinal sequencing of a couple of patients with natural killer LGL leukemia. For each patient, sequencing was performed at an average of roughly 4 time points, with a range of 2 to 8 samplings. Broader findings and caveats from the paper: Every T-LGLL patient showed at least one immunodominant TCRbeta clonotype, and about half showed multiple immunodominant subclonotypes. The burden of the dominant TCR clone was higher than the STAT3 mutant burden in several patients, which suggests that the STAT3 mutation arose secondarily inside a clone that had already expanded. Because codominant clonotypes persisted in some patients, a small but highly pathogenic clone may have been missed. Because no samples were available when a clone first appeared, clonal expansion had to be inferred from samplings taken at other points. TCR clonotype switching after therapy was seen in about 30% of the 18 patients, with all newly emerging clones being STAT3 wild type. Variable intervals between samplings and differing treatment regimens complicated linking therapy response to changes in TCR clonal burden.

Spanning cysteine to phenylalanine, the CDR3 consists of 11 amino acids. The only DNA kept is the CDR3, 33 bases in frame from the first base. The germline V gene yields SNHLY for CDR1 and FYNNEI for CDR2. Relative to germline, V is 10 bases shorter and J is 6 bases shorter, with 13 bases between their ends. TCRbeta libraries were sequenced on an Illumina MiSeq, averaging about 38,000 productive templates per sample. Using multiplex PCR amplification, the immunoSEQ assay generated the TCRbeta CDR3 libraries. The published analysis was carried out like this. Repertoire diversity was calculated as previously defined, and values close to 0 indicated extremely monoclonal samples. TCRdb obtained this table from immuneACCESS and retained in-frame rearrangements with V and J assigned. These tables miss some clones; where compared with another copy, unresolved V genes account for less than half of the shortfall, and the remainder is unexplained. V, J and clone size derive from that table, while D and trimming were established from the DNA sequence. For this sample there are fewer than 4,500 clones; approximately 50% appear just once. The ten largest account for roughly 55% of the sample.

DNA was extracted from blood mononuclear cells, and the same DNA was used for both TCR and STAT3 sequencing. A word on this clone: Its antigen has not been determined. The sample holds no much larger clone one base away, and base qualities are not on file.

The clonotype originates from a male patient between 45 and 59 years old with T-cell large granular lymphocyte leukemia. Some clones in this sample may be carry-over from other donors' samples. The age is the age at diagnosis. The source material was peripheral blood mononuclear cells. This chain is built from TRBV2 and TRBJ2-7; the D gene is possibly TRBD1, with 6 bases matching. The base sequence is TGTGCCACCCGGGACATCTCCGAGCAGTACTTC. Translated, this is CATRDISEQYF.